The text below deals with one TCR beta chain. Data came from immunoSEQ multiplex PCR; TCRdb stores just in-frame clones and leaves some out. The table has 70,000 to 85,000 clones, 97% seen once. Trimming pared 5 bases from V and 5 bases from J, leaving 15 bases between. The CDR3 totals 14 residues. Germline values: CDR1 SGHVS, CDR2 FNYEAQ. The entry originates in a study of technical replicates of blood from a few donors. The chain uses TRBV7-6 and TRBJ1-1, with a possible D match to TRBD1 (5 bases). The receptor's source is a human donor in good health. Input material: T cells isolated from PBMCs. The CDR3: CASSVGTGETEAFF. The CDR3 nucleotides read TGTGCCAGCAGCGTCGGGACGGGGGAGACTGAAGCTTTCTTT.